The 2 T cell receptor beta chains below were found in one sample sequenced in a study of regulatory T cells in long-lasting Graves disease. Both iRepertoire HTBI primers and Arm-PCR of CDR3 regions were used to build the TCR beta libraries. TCRdb reprocessed the multiplex PCR reads via MiXCR and lists one record per CDR3 protein. The sample contains 500,000 or so distinct CDR3 sequences, roughly 16% of which appear only once. Time point meaning: newly diagnosed GD, antithyroid drugs for less than 3 months. The TCR library was made from RNA that had been extracted from PBMCs in TRIzol. The sample was also reused in another study, on T cells in Graves' hyperthyroidism and ophthalmopathy.

Sequences were derived from peripheral blood mononuclear cells (PBMCs), sampled at new diagnosis, from a patient treated with antithyroid drugs. The source is a man aged 40-50 years with Graves disease.

This clonotype has ten or more counts. CDR3 residues: CASTGGGGNQPQHF. In DNA, the CDR3 is TGTGCCAGCACGGGGGGTGGGGGGAATCAGCCCCAGCATTTT. V gene TRBV6-1 combines with J gene TRBJ1-5, with TRBD1 as a possible D gene (5 bases). The CDR3 totals 14 residues. Germline CDR1 and CDR2: MNHNS and SASEGT. V shed 7 bases and J shed 4 bases, with 14 bases lying between them.

This clonotype was counted between two and nine times. The V and J genes are TRBV5-1 and TRBJ2-3; 10 bases map to TRBD1. V shed 4 bases, J shed 5 bases, and the junction held 4 bases outside the gene matches. Germline CDR1 is SGHRS and CDR2 is YFSETQ. The CDR3 length is 14 residues. The CDR3 DNA reads TGCGCCAGCAGCCAGGGACAGGGGCGAGATACGCAGTATTTT. Amino acids: CASSQGQGRDTQYF. Together with reference TRBV5-1 and TRBJ2-3, the CDR3 gives the full variable domain: KAGVTQTPRYLIKTRGQQVTLSCSPISGHRSVSWYQQTPGQGLQFLFEYFSETQRNKGNFPGRFSGRQFSNSRSEMNVSTLELGDSALYLCASSQGQGRDTQYFGPGTRLTVL.